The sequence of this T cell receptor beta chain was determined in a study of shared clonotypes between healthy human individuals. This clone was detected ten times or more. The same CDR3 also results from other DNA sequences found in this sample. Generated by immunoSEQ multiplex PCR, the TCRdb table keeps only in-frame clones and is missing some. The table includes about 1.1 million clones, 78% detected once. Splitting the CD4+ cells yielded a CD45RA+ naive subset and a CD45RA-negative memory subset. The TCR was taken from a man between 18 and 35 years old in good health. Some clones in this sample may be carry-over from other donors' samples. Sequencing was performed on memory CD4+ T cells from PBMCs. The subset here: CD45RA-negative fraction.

The CDR3 bases are TGTGCCAGCTCTCCCATCTCTGGGGCCAACGTCCTGACTTTC. The encoded protein is CASSPISGANVLTF. The chain has TRBV18 and TRBJ2-6, with D uncertain. Trimming pared 6 bases from V and 0 bases from J, leaving 6 bases between. This CDR3 contains 14 residues. The V gene's germline CDR1 is KGHSH and CDR2 LQKENI.